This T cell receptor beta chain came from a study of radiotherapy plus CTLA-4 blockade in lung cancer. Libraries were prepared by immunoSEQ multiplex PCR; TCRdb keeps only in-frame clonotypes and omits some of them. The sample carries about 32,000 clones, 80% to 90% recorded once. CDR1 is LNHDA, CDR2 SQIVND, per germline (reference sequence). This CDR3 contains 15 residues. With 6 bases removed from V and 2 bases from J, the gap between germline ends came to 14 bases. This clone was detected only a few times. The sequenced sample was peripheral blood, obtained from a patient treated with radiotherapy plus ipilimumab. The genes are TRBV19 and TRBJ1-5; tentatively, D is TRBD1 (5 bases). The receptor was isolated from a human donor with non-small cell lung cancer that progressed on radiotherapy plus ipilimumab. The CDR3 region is CASSAGLAGNQPQHF. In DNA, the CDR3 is TGTGCCAGTAGCGCAGGGTTGGCGGGCAATCAGCCCCAGCATTTT.